This T cell receptor (beta chain) comes out of a study of CD8 T cells in Susac syndrome. For the study at large: Patients with Susac syndrome were therapy-naive, on corticosteroids, or on intravenous immunoglobulin alone at the time that blood was drawn.

The CDR3 covers 9 residues. The germline CDR1 and CDR2 sequences are MNHEY and SMNVEV (reference sequence). RNA totalling about 0.5 to 1 ug underwent reverse transcription with random hexamers. Amplification of TCR beta CDR3 spanned 54 Vbeta and 13 Jbeta via immunoSEQ multiplex PCR. TCRdb fed the immunoSEQ multiplex PCR reads into MiXCR, producing one record per CDR3 protein. The sample has about 180,000 distinct CDR3 sequences, 95% to 96% seen once. CD8+ and CD4+ T cells from blood underwent TCR beta sequencing, which was carried out in a high-throughput format. It was negative isolation that provided the CD8+ and CD4+ T cells, whereas TEMRA cells were enriched by FACS. Details on this clonotype: Sequence at one end of the junction differs from germline and may be a read error.

The receptor was isolated from a human donor with Susac syndrome. Source material: CD4+ T cells from PBMCs. The chain recombines TRBV27 with TRBJ1-1; D is unclear. The CDR3: CASSLHRTF. The CDR3 bases are TGTGCCAGCAGTTTACACAGAACTTTT.